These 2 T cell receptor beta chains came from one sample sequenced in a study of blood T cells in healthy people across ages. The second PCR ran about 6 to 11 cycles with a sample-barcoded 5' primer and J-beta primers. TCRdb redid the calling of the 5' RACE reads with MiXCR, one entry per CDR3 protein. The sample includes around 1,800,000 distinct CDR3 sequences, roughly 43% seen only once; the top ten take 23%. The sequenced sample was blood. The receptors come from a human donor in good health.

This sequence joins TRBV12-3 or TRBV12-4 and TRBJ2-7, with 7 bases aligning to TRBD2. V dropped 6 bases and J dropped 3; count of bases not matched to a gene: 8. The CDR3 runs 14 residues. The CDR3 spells CASSWGGGHYEQYF. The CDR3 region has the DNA TGTGCCAGCAGCTGGGGCGGGGGTCACTACGAGCAGTACTTC.

The CDR3 DNA is TGTGCCAGCAGCTTGATATCCACCCGTAGAGCCCCCGGCGATGAGCAGTTCTTC. Encoded protein: CASSLISTRRAPGDEQFF. The chain couples TRBV5-6 to TRBJ2-1; D unresolved. V was cut by 1 base and J by 8 bases, with 25 bases left in between. Per germline, CDR1 SGHDT and CDR2 YYEEEE. The CDR3 consists of 18 residues.